These 4 T cell receptor beta chains share one sample of origin, sequenced in a study of blood T cell repertoires in COVID-19. Clones were sequenced by immunoSEQ multiplex PCR, and TCRdb holds only the in-frame ones, with some missing. Of around 270,000 clones listed, 80% to 90% are singletons. Sequenced material: peripheral blood. Receptors originate from a man younger than 45 with active or convalescent COVID-19.

This clone came up once. This chain connects TRBV5-4 to TRBJ1-2; D is perhaps TRBD1 (5 bases). V lost 3 bases, J lost 0 bases, and 12 bases lay in between. The CDR3 is 15 amino acids. Germline CDR1 and CDR2: SGHNT and YYREEE (reference sequence). The CDR3 spells CASSSRWGANYGYTF. DNA of the CDR3: TGTGCCAGCAGCTCACGATGGGGGGCTAACTATGGCTACACCTTC.

The chain couples TRBV6-2 or TRBV6-3 to TRBJ1-5; D uncertain. This CDR3 is 15 amino acids long. V shed 0 bases and J shed 4 bases, with 10 bases lying between them. Germline V CDR1 and CDR2: MNHEY, SVGEGT. The CDR3 coding sequence is TGTGCCAGCAGTTACTCCAGCGGTCGTAATCAGCCCCAGCATTTT. Translation: CASSYSSGRNQPQHF.

The chain links TRBV7-9 to TRBJ1-1, with D possibly being TRBD1 (6 bases). The CDR3 contains 13 residues. Trimming removed 5 bases from V and 11 bases from J, with 18 bases in between. Per germline, CDR1 SEHNR and CDR2 FQNEAQ (reference sequence). This CDR3 reads CASSPPTQGKAFF. The DNA of the CDR3 is TGTGCCAGCAGCCCACCCACTCAGGGGAAGGCTTTCTTT.

In nucleotides, the CDR3 is TGTGCCAGCAGCCAAGAGGACAGGCGGGATGGCTACACCTTC. Protein product: CASSQEDRRDGYTF. The rearrangement joins TRBV3-1 (or the pseudogene TRBV3-2) to TRBJ1-2; 7 bases are a match to TRBD1. This CDR3 has 14 amino acids. The trim removed 0 bases at V and 6 bases at J, leaving 4 bases unmatched. Germline V gene data show CDR1 as LGHDT and CDR2 as YNNKEL (reference sequence).